The 13 T cell receptor beta chains below were found in one sample sequenced in a study of blood T cell repertoires in COVID-19. This table comes from immunoSEQ multiplex PCR, and its TCRdb copy is limited to in-frame clones, with some not included. Found here are 70,000 to 95,000 clones, around 80% of them singletons; the top ten hold about a fifth. The specimen sequenced was peripheral blood. The receptors stem from a human donor in a cohort sampled during active COVID-19.

The gene calls are TRBV28 and TRBJ2-7; TRBD1 matches 9 bases. After removal of 8 bases from V and 4 bases from J, the junction contained 6 bases not matched to a gene. Germline CDR1 and CDR2: MDHEN and SYDVKM. CDR3 size: 13 residues. The CDR3 loop is CASLVQGAYEQYF. Written as DNA, the CDR3 is TGTGCCAGCTTAGTACAGGGGGCTTACGAGCAGTACTTC.

For the CDR3, the DNA is TGTGCCAGCAGCCAAGATCGGCTAGCGGGGGTTCCAGATACGCAGTATTTT. Its translation: CASSQDRLAGVPDTQYF. This chain connects TRBV3-1 (or the pseudogene TRBV3-2) to TRBJ2-3, with 10 bases identical to TRBD2. Germline V gives CDR1 LGHDT, CDR2 YNNKEL (reference sequence). CDR3 length equals 17 residues. The V and J ends lost 0 bases and 4 bases, in that order; junction bases with no gene match: 7.

The chain carries TRBV24-1 and TRBJ2-1; 12 bases agree with TRBD1. CDR1 is KGHDR and CDR2 is SFDVKD in the germline V gene. Trimming cost V 4 bases and J 7 bases; bases outside gene matches: 7. This CDR3 spans 16 amino acids. The CDR3 sequence is CATSDWDRGLKNEQFF. The CDR3 nucleotides read TGTGCCACCAGTGACTGGGACAGGGGGCTAAAAAATGAGCAGTTCTTC.

This clone appeared many times. J is TRBJ2-3 and V is TRBV9, with TRBD2 identical over 16 bases. Germline CDR1 reads SGDLS; CDR2 reads YYNGEE. The length of the CDR3 is 18 residues. J was trimmed by 2 bases and V by 3 bases; bases with no gene match: 6. The DNA for the CDR3 is TGTGCCAGCAGCGACGGGACTAGCGGGGGGGATAACACAGATACGCAGTATTTT. Translated: CASSDGTSGGDNTDTQYF.

The chain's CDR3 is CASKSGTNYGYTF. CDR3 nucleotides: TGTGCCAGCAAGTCGGGGACTAACTATGGCTACACCTTC. The chain has TRBV2 and TRBJ1-2; D is unresolved. V shed 7 bases and J shed 0 bases, with 9 bases lying between them. Germline assignment: CDR1 SNHLY and CDR2 FYNNEI. The CDR3 contains 13 residues.

This chain links TRBV19 with TRBJ2-5, with D possibly being TRBD1 (7 bases). V was cut by 6 bases and J by 1 base, with 15 bases left in between. The CDR3 consists of 15 residues. Germline CDR1 reads LNHDA; CDR2 reads SQIVND (reference sequence). The CDR3 DNA reads TGTGCCAGTAGGTTGGAGGGGGCGCCCCAAGAGACCCAGTACTTC. Translating it yields CASRLEGAPQETQYF.

With regard to this clone: One junction end does not reproduce the germline sequence, and a read error may be involved. The genes are TRBV25-1 and TRBJ1-1, with D possibly being TRBD1 (5 bases). The CDR3 is 12 residues long. CDR1 is MGHDK and CDR2 is SYGVNS in the germline V gene. CDR3 DNA: TGTGCCAGCAGTGGGGGGGGACCTGAGGCTTTCTTT. Translated, it gives CASSGGGPEAFF.

This clone has just a few counts. The CDR3 DNA sequence: TGTGCCAGCAGCCACGGGACTGCATCCTACAATGAGCAGTTCTTC. Translation gives CASSHGTASYNEQFF. The chain is built from TRBV28 and TRBJ2-1, with D possibly TRBD2 on 6 matching bases. Deletions cut 6 bases from V and 1 base from J, with 13 bases between. Germline values: CDR1 MDHEN, CDR2 SYDVKM. The CDR3 totals 15 residues.

The chain uses TRBV28 and TRBJ1-2; maybe TRBD1 (6 bases). CDR1 is MDHEN, CDR2 SYDVKM, per germline. V lost 6 bases and J lost 1, with 12 bases in between. CDR3 size: 14 residues. In DNA, the CDR3 is TGTGCCAGCAGGGATTGGACAGATAACTATGGCTACACCTTC. Amino acids: CASRDWTDNYGYTF.

The chain combines TRBV2 with TRBJ1-2, with D tentatively TRBD1 (6 bases). CDR3 size: 15 residues. The germline V gene encodes CDR1 SNHLY and CDR2 FYNNEI. V lost 6 bases and J lost 4, with 18 bases in between. The CDR3 loop is CASRGGTRGGYGYTF. DNA of the CDR3: TGTGCCAGCAGGGGTGGGACAAGGGGTGGCTATGGCTACACCTTC.

This chain uses TRBV6-5 with TRBJ2-1; D is unclear. The V end was cut by 6 bases, the J end by 2 bases, with 8 bases between. In germline, CDR1 is MNHEY, CDR2 SVGAGI. This CDR3 is built from 13 residues. CDR3 protein: CASRSATYNEQFF. In nucleotides, the CDR3 is TGTGCCAGCAGGAGCGCCACCTACAATGAGCAGTTCTTC.

V gene TRBV27 combines with J gene TRBJ1-2; weak D call: TRBD1 (5 bases). CDR1 is MNHEY and CDR2 is SMNVEV in the germline V gene (reference sequence). The CDR3 totals 14 residues. With 2 bases removed from V and 8 bases from J, the gap between germline ends came to 15 bases. The CDR3 coding sequence is TGTGCCAGCAGTTTAAATCAGGGATTGGGCGGCTACACCTTC. This gives the protein CASSLNQGLGGYTF.

The rearrangement uses TRBV2 and TRBJ2-2; tentative D call: TRBD2 (5 bases). This CDR3 has 14 amino acids. The V gene's germline CDR1 is SNHLY and CDR2 FYNNEI. V shed 8 bases and J shed 9 bases, with 19 bases lying between them. The CDR3 protein is CASLDEARGWELFF. As DNA, the CDR3 is TGTGCCAGCCTGGACGAGGCCCGCGGGTGGGAGCTGTTTTTT.